Sequencing of this T cell receptor beta chain was carried out in a study of tumor and adjacent non-tumor tissue in lung cancer. Study background: Histology: about twelve adenocarcinoma, a couple of squamous cell carcinoma, 1 small cell lung cancer. Aged about 30 to 76 years, patients included 10 men and about 5 women with stage I to III disease. Overall study findings and caveats: Normal lung showed higher cumulative top 100 clone frequency than tumor. Shorter survival was associated with higher TCR diversity in tumors.

The library came from three nested PCR rounds adapted from ARM-PCR protocols. TCRdb ran MiXCR on the multiplex PCR reads and lists one entry per CDR3 protein. There are about 200,000 distinct CDR3 sequences in the sample; 71% occur only once, and roughly 24% lies in the top ten. RNA was extracted from bulk tissue without any cell sorting. The length of the CDR3 is 15 residues. Trimming removed 6 bases from V and 7 bases from J, with 18 bases in between. Germline CDR1 is MNHEY and CDR2 is SVGEGT. On this clonotype: Its antigen is as yet unknown.

V is TRBV6-2 or TRBV6-3 and J is TRBJ2-2, with a weak D call TRBD2 (6 bases). Sequencing was done on a sample of lung tumor tissue. The sequence derives from a man in his fifties or sixties with non-small cell lung cancer. The CDR3 loop reads CASRGDFPGDGELFF. In DNA form, the CDR3 reads TGTGCCAGCAGAGGGGACTTCCCGGGGGACGGGGAGCTGTTTTTT.